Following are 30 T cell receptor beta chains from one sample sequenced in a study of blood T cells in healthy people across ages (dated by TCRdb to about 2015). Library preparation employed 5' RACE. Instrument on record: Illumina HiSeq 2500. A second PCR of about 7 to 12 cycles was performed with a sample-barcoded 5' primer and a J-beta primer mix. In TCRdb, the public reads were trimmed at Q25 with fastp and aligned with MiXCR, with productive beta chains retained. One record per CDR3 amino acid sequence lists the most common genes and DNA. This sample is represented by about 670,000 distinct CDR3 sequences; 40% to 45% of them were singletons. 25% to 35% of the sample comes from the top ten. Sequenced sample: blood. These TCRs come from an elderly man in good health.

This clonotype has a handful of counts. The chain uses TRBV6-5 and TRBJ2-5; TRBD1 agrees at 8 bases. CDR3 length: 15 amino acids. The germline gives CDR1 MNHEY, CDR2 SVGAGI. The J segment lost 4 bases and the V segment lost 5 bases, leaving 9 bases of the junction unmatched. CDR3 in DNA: TGTGCCAGCAGTGACGGACAGGGAACGGGAGAGACCCAGTACTTC. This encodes CASSDGQGTGETQYF.

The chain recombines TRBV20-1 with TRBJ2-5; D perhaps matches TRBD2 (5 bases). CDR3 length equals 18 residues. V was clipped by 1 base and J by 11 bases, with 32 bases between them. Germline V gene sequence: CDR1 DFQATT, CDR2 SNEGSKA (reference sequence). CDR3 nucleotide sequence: TGCAGTGCTAGAGCCCCCCTTGGAGAGGGATTACGGTACAATGAGCAGTACTTC. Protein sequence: CSARAPLGEGLRYNEQYF.

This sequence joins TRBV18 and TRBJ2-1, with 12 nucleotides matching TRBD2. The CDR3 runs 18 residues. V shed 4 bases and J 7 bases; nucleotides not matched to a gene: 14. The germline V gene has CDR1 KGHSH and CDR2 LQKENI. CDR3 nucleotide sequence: TGTGCCAGCTCACGAGAGCTAGTGACTAGCGGGGGAAGTAATGAGCAGTTCTTC. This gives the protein CASSRELVTSGGSNEQFF.

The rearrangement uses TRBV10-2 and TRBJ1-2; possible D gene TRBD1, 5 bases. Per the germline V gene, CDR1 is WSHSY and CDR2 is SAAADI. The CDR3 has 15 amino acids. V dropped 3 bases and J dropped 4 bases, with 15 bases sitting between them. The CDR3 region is CASSDPRDGAYGYTF. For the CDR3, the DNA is TGCGCCAGCAGTGACCCACGGGACGGAGCCTATGGCTACACCTTC.

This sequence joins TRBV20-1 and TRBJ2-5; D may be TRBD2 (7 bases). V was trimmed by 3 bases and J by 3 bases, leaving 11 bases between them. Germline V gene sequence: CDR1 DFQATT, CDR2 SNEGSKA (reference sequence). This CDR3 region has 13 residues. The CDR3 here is CSARAGAEETQYF. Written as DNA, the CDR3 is TGCAGTGCTAGGGCGGGGGCGGAAGAGACCCAGTACTTC.

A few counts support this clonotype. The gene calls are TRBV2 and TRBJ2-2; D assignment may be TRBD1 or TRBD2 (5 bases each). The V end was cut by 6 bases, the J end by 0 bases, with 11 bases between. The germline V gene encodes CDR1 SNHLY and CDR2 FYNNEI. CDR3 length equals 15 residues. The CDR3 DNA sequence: TGTGCCAGCAGCAGGGAGCAGCCGAACACCGGGGAGCTGTTTTTT. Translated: CASSREQPNTGELFF.

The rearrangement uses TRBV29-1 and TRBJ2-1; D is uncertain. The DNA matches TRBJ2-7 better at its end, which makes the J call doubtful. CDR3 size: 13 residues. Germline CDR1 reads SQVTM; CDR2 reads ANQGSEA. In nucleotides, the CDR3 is TGCAGCGTTGAGCCCAACTCCTACAATGAGCAGTACTTC. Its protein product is CSVEPNSYNEQYF.

The CDR3 coding sequence is TGTGCCAGCTCACCGACCGGGACAGGGGATCAGCCCCAGCATTTT. Translation gives CASSPTGTGDQPQHF. This chain connects TRBV18 to TRBJ1-5, with 10 bases fitting TRBD1. The CDR3 loop spans 15 amino acids. V trimming: 3 bases; J trimming: 5 bases; junction bases outside the gene matches: 4. Germline CDR1 reads KGHSH; CDR2 reads LQKENI. Full variable domain (remainder filled in from reference TRBV18 and TRBJ1-5): NAGVMQNPRHLVRRRGQEARLRCSPMKGHSHVYWYRQLPEEGLKFMVYLQKENIIDESGMPKERFSAEFPKEGPSILRIQQVVRGDSAAYFCASSPTGTGDQPQHFGDGTRLSIL.

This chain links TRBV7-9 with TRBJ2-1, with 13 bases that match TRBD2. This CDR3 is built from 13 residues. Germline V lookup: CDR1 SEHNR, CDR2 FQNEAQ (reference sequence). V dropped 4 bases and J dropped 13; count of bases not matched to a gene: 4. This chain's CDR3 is CASSSTGLAGQFF. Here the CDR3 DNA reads TGTGCCAGCAGCTCTACGGGACTAGCGGGACAGTTCTTC.

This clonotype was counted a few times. The CDR3 here is CATSRELARIQYF. The DNA of the CDR3 is TGTGCCACCAGCAGAGAACTAGCTCGCATTCAGTACTTC. The V gene is TRBV15, the J gene TRBJ2-4; a possible D gene is TRBD2 (6 bases). CDR3 length: 13 residues. Between the trimmed V and J ends, which lost 0 bases and 9 bases, there was a span of 9 bases. Germline V gene lookup returns CDR1 LNHNV and CDR2 YYDKDF (reference sequence).

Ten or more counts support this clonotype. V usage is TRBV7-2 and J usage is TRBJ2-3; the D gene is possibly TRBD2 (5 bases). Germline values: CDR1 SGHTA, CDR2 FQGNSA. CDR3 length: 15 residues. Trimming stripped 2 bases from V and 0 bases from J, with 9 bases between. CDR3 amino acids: CASSLSVASTDTQYF. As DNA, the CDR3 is TGTGCCAGCAGCTTAAGTGTAGCGAGCACAGATACGCAGTATTTT.

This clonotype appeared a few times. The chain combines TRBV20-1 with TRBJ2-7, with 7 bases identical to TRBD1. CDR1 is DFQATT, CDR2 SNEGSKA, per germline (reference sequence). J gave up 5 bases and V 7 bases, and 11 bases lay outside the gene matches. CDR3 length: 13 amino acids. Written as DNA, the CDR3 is TGCAGTGTCATGAAACAGGGGTGGGACGAGCAGTACTTC. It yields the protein CSVMKQGWDEQYF.

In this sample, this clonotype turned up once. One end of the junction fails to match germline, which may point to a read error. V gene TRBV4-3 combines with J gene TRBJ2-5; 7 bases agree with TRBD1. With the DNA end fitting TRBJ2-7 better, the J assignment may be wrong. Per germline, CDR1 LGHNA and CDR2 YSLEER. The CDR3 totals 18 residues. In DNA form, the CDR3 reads TGCGCCAGCAGCCAAGACCTACTGGACAGGACGGGGTCCTGCGAGCAGTACTTC. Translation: CASSQDLLDRTGSCEQYF.

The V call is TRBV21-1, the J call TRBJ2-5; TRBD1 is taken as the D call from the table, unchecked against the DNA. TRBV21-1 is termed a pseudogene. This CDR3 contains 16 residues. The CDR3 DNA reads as TGTGCCAGCAGCAACCCCCCGGGACACCCCCAAGAGACCCAGTACTTC. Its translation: CASSNPPGHPQETQYF.

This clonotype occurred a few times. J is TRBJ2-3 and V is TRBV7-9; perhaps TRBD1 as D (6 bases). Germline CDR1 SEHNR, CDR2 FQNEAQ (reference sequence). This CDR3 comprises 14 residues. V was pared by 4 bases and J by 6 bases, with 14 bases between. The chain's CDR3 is CASSSTGTGDTQYF. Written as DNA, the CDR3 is TGTGCCAGCAGCTCAACAGGTACAGGGGATACGCAGTATTTT.

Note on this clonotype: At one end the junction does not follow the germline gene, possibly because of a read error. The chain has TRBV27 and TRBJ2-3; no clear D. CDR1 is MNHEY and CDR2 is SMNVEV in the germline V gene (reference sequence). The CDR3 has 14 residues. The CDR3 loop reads CASSLKLFTDAQYF. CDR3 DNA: TGTGCCAGCAGTTTAAAACTCTTCACAGATGCGCAGTATTTT.

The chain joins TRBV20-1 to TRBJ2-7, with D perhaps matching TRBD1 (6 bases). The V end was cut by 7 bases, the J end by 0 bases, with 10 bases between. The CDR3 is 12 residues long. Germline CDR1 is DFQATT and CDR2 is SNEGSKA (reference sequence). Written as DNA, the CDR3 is TGCAGTGTAAACAGGGACTCCTACGAGCAGTACTTC. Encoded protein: CSVNRDSYEQYF.

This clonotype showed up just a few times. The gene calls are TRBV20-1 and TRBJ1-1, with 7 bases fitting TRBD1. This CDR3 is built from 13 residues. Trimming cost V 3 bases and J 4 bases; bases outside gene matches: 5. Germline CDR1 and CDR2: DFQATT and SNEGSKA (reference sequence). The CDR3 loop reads CSASLGGPTEAFF. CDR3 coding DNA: TGCAGTGCTAGTTTAGGGGGCCCCACTGAAGCTTTCTTT.

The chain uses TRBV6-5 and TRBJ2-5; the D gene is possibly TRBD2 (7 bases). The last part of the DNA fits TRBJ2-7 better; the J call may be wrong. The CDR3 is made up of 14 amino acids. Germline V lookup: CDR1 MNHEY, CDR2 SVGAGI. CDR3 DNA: TGTGCCAGCAGGCGGGGGCCTACAACCTACGAGCAGTACTTC. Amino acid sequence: CASRRGPTTYEQYF.

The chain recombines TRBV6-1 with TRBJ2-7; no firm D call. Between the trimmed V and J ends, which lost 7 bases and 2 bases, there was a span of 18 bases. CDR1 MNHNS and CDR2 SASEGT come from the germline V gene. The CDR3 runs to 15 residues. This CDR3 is CASKPTAPHTYEQYF. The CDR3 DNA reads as TGTGCCAGCAAGCCTACAGCCCCACACACCTACGAGCAGTACTTC.

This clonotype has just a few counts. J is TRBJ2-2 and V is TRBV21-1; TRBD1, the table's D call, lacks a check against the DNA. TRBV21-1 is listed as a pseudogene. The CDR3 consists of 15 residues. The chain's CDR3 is CASSNWTGGPGELFF. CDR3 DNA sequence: TGTGCCAGCAGCAACTGGACAGGGGGCCCCGGGGAGCTGTTTTTT.

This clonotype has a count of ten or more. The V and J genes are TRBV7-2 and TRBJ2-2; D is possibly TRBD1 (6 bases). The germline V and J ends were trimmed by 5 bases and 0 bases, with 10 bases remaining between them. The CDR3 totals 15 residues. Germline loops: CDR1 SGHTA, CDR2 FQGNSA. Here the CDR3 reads CASSTGQTNTGELFF. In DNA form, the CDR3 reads TGTGCCAGCAGCACCGGACAGACGAACACCGGGGAGCTGTTTTTT.

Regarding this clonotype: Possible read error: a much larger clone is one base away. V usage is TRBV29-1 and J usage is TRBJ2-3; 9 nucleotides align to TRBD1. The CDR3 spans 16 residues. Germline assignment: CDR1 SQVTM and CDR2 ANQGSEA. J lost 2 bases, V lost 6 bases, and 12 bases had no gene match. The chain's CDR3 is CSVGRRDRAITDTQYF. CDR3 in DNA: TGCAGCGTCGGAAGGCGGGACAGGGCTATCACAGATACGCAGTATTTT.

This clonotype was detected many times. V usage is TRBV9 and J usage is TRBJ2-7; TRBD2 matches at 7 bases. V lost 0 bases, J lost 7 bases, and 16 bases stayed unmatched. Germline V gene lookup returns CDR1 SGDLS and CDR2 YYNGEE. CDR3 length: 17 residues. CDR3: CASSVEPHDSGSVEQYF. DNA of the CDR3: TGTGCCAGCAGCGTAGAACCCCATGATAGCGGGTCTGTTGAGCAGTACTTC.

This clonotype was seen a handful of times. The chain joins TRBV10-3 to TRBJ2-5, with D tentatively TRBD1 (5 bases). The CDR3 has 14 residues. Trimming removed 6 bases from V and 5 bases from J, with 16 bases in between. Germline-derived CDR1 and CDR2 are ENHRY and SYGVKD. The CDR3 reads CAIRGSVQGETQYF. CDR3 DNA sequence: TGTGCCATCAGGGGGTCGGTCCAGGGTGAGACCCAGTACTTC.

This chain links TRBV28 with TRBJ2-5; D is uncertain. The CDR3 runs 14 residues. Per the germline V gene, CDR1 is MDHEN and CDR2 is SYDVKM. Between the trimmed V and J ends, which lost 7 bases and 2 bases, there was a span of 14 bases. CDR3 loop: CASTGRLGQETQYF. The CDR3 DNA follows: TGTGCCAGCACGGGCAGGCTAGGACAAGAGACCCAGTACTTC.

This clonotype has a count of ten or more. The CDR3 here is CSVNKNYNEQFF. In DNA, the CDR3 is TGCAGCGTTAACAAGAACTACAATGAGCAGTTCTTC. The chain uses TRBV29-1 and TRBJ2-1, with no clear D. CDR1 is SQVTM, CDR2 ANQGSEA, per germline. This CDR3 spans 12 amino acids. V was shortened by 5 bases and J by 3 bases, with 8 bases between the two germline ends.

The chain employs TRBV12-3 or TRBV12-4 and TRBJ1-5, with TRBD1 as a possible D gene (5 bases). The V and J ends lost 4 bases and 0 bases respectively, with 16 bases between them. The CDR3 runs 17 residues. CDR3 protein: CASSSTQGGVSNQPQHF. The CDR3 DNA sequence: TGTGCCAGCAGTTCCACGCAGGGTGGTGTTAGCAATCAGCCCCAGCATTTT.

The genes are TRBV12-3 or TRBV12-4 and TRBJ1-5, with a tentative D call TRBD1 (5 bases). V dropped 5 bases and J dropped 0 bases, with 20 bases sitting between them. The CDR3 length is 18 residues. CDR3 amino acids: CASSPVGAESHSNQPQHF. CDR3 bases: TGTGCCAGCAGTCCCGTCGGGGCAGAGTCTCATAGCAATCAGCCCCAGCATTTT.

The CDR3 nucleotides read TGTGCCAGCAGCTGGAGGGGACAGGGGAGAGATACGCAGTATTTT. Encoded protein: CASSWRGQGRDTQYF. This chain uses TRBV7-2 with TRBJ2-3; TRBD1 matches at 10 bases. CDR1 SGHTA and CDR2 FQGNSA come from the germline V gene. The J segment lost 5 bases and the V segment lost 4 bases, leaving 6 bases of the junction unmatched. The CDR3 sequence is 15 residues long.